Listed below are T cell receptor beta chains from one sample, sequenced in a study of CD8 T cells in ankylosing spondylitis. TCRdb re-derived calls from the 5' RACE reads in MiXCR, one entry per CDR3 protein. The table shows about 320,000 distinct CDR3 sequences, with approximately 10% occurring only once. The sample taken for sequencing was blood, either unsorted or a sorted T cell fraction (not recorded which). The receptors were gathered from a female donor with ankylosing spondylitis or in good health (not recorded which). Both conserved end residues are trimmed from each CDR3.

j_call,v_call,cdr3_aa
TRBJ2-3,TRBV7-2,ASSPQTGYTDTQY
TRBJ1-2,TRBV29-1,SVGGGSGYGYT
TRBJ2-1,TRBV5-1,ASSLDSSYSEQF
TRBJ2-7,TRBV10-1,ASRNRGHQHQREQY
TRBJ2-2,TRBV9,ASSQGGELF
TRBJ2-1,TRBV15,ATSRGGSYNEQF
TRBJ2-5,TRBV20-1,SARPRTGWETQY
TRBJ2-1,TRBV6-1,ASSSRDRGRAVHNEQF
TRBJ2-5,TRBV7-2,ASSFLAGAQETQY
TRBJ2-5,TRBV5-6,ASSSGVQETQY
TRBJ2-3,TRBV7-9,ASSLEGRAPTDTQY
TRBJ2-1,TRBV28,ASTLGTREQF
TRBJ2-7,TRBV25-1,ASPGLAGGYEQY
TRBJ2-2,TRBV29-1,SVATGVLGGANTGELF
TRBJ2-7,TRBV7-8,ASLKGQGYEQY
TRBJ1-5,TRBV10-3,AISQQGGNQPQH
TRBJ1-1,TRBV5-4,ASSLDPDTEAF
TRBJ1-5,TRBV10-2,ASSPGIGSNQPQH
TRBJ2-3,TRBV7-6,ASSFNPASGRPDTQY
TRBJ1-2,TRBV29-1,SLQGPGANYGYT
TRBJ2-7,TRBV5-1,ASTNGHTYEQY
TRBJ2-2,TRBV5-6,ASIGNTGELF